Following are 25 T cell receptor beta chains from one sample sequenced in a study of T cells after yellow fever vaccination. One entry per CDR3 protein results from TCRdb running MiXCR on the 5' RACE reads. The sample yields 500,000 to 650,000 distinct CDR3 sequences, approximately 13% seen once. The source was PBMCs, collected on the day of the yellow fever booster vaccination. The receptors stem from a man aged 30-40 years who received the YFV17D yellow fever vaccine.

This clonotype was recorded at least ten times. The CDR3: CASSLFRGDLTKNIQYF. CDR3 nucleotides: TGTGCCAGCAGTTTATTTAGAGGGGACCTTACCAAAAACATTCAGTACTTC. The V call is TRBV27, the J call TRBJ2-4; TRBD1 or TRBD2 may be the D gene (5 bases each). This CDR3 spans 17 amino acids. Germline lookup yields CDR1 MNHEY and CDR2 SMNVEV (reference sequence). The V end lost 1 base, the J end lost 2 bases, and 15 bases lay between the germline ends.

The chain couples TRBV7-2 to TRBJ2-7; either TRBD1 or TRBD2 may fit D (5 bases each). The CDR3 is made up of 14 amino acids. V lost 1 base to trimming and J lost 3 bases, with 10 bases between them. Germline assignment: CDR1 SGHTA and CDR2 FQGNSA. The CDR3 bases are TGTGCCAGCAGCTTAGGCAGGGAGATCTACGAGCAGTACTTC. Its protein is CASSLGREIYEQYF.

This clonotype was observed a few times. This chain connects TRBV7-9 to TRBJ1-1; 7 bases map to TRBD1. Germline assignment: CDR1 SEHNR and CDR2 FQNEAQ (reference sequence). The V and J ends lost 3 bases and 5 bases, in that order; junction bases with no gene match: 9. CDR3 length: 15 amino acids. CDR3 in DNA: TGTGCCAGCAGCTTTGAGAGACAGGGCGGGACTGAAGCTTTCTTT. It is translated as CASSFERQGGTEAFF.

This clonotype was recorded only once. The chain has TRBV20-1 and TRBJ2-7; D may match TRBD1 or TRBD2 (5 bases each). Germline CDR1 and CDR2: DFQATT and SNEGSKA (reference sequence). The CDR3 is 17 residues long. This CDR3 is CCVWDDGSGRSSYEQYF. In DNA, the CDR3 is TGCTGTGTCTGGGACGATGGTTCGGGCAGGAGCTCCTACGAGCAGTACTTC.

This clonotype was found a few times. This chain links TRBV27 with TRBJ2-7; no firm D call. V was pared by 6 bases and J by 2 bases, with 14 bases between. This CDR3 comprises 14 residues. CDR1 and CDR2 from the germline V gene are MNHEY and SMNVEV (reference sequence). This CDR3 reads CASSFKDGTYEQYF. The DNA of the CDR3 is TGTGCCAGCAGCTTTAAGGACGGTACCTACGAGCAGTACTTC.

This clonotype was picked up a small number of times. The chain couples TRBV10-3 to TRBJ2-5; 7 bases line up with TRBD2. The CDR3 loop spans 16 amino acids. Germline values: CDR1 ENHRY, CDR2 SYGVKD. Trimming took 0 bases from V and 6 from J; bases not matched to a gene: 10. CDR3 in amino acids: CAISESAEGAGKTQYF. The CDR3 nucleotides are TGTGCCATCAGTGAGTCGGCGGAGGGAGCGGGGAAGACCCAGTACTTC.

This clonotype was seen a few times. V usage is TRBV5-1 and J usage is TRBJ2-7, with a weak D call TRBD2 (6 bases). Trimming left V 0 bases short and J 2 bases short, with 12 bases between. Germline V gives CDR1 SGHRS, CDR2 YFSETQ. The CDR3 spans 15 residues. The CDR3: CASSLALEGPYEQYF. CDR3 coding DNA: TGCGCCAGCAGCTTGGCCTTGGAGGGCCCCTACGAGCAGTACTTC.

Note on this clonotype: A junction end diverges from the germline sequence, so it may reflect a read error. This chain connects TRBV5-5 to TRBJ2-7; D is undetermined. The CDR3 extends over 9 amino acids. CDR1 is SGHKS, CDR2 YYEKEE, per germline (reference sequence). CDR3 bases: TGTGCCAGCAGCTTGGGAAATCGCTTC. This translates into CASSLGNRF.

This clonotype was observed a few times. The J gene is TRBJ1-5, the V gene TRBV5-1, with no clear D. Trimming took 7 bases from V and 2 from J, leaving 13 bases between them. Germline V CDR1 and CDR2: SGHRS, YFSETQ. The CDR3 loop spans 14 amino acids. CDR3 in amino acids: CASHPGSGNQPQHF. The DNA for the CDR3 is TGCGCCAGCCACCCGGGTTCAGGCAATCAGCCCCAGCATTTT.

This clonotype was detected only a few times. The chain carries TRBV7-8 and TRBJ2-2, with D possibly being TRBD1 (6 bases). The germline V gene encodes CDR1 SGHVS and CDR2 FQNEAQ. The CDR3 consists of 13 residues. V was clipped by 5 bases and J by 6 bases, with 10 bases between them. CDR3 DNA: TGTGCCAGCAGCGACAACAGGGCCGGGGAGCTGTTTTTT. Its protein is CASSDNRAGELFF.

This clonotype was detected many times. The J gene is TRBJ2-5, the V gene TRBV5-1; D gene ambiguous. V lost 2 bases, J lost 0 bases, and 5 bases lay in between. This CDR3 spans 13 amino acids. CDR1 is SGHRS and CDR2 is YFSETQ in the germline V gene. The CDR3 DNA sequence: TGCGCCAGCAGCTTTACAGACCAAGAGACCCAGTACTTC. Its protein is CASSFTDQETQYF. Full variable domain (outside the CDR3, taken from reference TRBV5-1 and TRBJ2-5): KAGVTQTPRYLIKTRGQQVTLSCSPISGHRSVSWYQQTPGQGLQFLFEYFSETQRNKGNFPGRFSGRQFSNSRSEMNVSTLELGDSALYLCASSFTDQETQYFGPGTRLLVL.

This clonotype was picked up a small number of times. The chain carries TRBV28 and TRBJ2-7; maybe TRBD1 (6 bases). CDR3 size: 17 residues. V lost 5 bases and J lost 2, with 22 bases in between. From germline, CDR1 is MDHEN and CDR2 SYDVKM. CDR3 residues: CASSTFQQGLLAYEQYF. The DNA of the CDR3 is TGTGCCAGCAGTACATTCCAACAGGGTCTATTAGCCTACGAGCAGTACTTC.

This clonotype was counted between two and nine times. The chain recombines TRBV6-6 with TRBJ2-1, with D possibly being TRBD2 (5 bases). Germline loops: CDR1 MNHNY, CDR2 SVGAGI (reference sequence). The CDR3 sequence is 11 residues long. The ends were cut back, 7 bases at V and 8 bases at J, with 9 bases in the middle. This CDR3 reads CASTPGDEQFF. Here the CDR3 DNA reads TGTGCCAGCACCCCCGGGGATGAGCAGTTCTTC.

This clonotype was counted a few times. The CDR3 region is CSAPSGGSSYEQYF. Here the CDR3 DNA reads TGCAGTGCCCCCAGCGGGGGGAGCTCCTACGAGCAGTACTTC. V usage is TRBV20-1 and J usage is TRBJ2-7, with TRBD2 matching over 9 bases. The CDR3 contains 14 residues. Germline trimming cut 6 bases from V and 0 bases from J; bases unmatched to any gene: 6. Per the germline V gene, CDR1 is DFQATT and CDR2 is SNEGSKA (reference sequence).

This chain connects TRBV7-9 to TRBJ2-1; D is unclear. CDR3 length: 16 residues. Germline V gives CDR1 SEHNR, CDR2 FQNEAQ (reference sequence). V was pared by 6 bases and J by 0 bases, with 15 bases between. DNA of the CDR3: TGTGCCAGCAGTCGGTTCGGTGCCGGCTCCTACAATGAGCAGTTCTTC. Residues: CASSRFGAGSYNEQFF.

The sample holds a few counts of this clonotype. The V call is TRBV5-1, the J call TRBJ2-3, with unresolved D. This CDR3 region has 16 residues. Germline V gene lookup returns CDR1 SGHRS and CDR2 YFSETQ. Trimming left V 0 bases short and J 1 base short, with 12 bases between. CDR3 protein: CASSLGFGLGTDTQYF. The CDR3 DNA follows: TGCGCCAGCAGCTTGGGCTTCGGTTTGGGCACAGATACGCAGTATTTT.

This clonotype turned up a few times. The genes are TRBV12-3 or TRBV12-4 and TRBJ2-3; 8 bases match TRBD1. The CDR3 totals 16 residues. V was pared by 5 bases and J by 0 bases, with 7 bases of the junction left unmatched. CDR3 amino acids: CASSPGTGDSTDTQYF. CDR3 bases: TGTGCCAGCAGTCCCGGGACAGGAGATAGCACAGATACGCAGTATTTT.

The chain is built from TRBV15 and TRBJ1-1; 12 positions match TRBD1. Per germline, CDR1 LNHNV and CDR2 YYDKDF (reference sequence). The ends lost 4 bases at V and 5 bases at J; junction bases unmatched: 8. The CDR3 has 16 amino acids. Here the CDR3 reads CATSTGTGGRTTEAFF. The CDR3 region has the DNA TGTGCCACCAGCACCGGGACAGGGGGCAGAACAACTGAAGCTTTCTTT.

This clonotype was seen a few times. This rearrangement joins TRBV29-1 to TRBJ2-5; D call uncertain. This CDR3 is built from 11 residues. V lost 7 bases to trimming and J lost 3 bases, with 9 bases between them. CDR1 is SQVTM, CDR2 ANQGSEA, per germline. DNA of the CDR3: TGCAGCGCTGTCTGGGAAGAGACCCAGTACTTC. It translates to CSAVWEETQYF.

This clonotype was picked up a small number of times. V is TRBV9 and J is TRBJ2-7, with 13 bases matching TRBD2. The trim removed 3 bases at V and 5 bases at J, leaving 2 bases unmatched. CDR3 length equals 14 residues. Germline V gene data show CDR1 as SGDLS and CDR2 as YYNGEE. CDR3 in amino acids: CASSGGLAGHEQYF. As DNA, the CDR3 is TGTGCCAGCAGCGGGGGACTAGCGGGACACGAGCAGTACTTC.

This clonotype was picked up a small number of times. V is TRBV7-2 and J is TRBJ2-2; no definite D call. This CDR3 comprises 14 residues. Germline V gene sequence: CDR1 SGHTA, CDR2 FQGNSA. V was clipped by 1 base and J by 6 bases, with 9 bases between them. CDR3 sequence (DNA): TGTGCCAGCAGCTTAGGTTCCAGCCCCGGGGAGCTGTTTTTT. Protein product: CASSLGSSPGELFF.

This clonotype has just a few counts. This sequence joins TRBV29-1 and TRBJ1-1, with a weak D call TRBD1 (5 bases). The germline CDR1 and CDR2 sequences are SQVTM and ANQGSEA. V was shortened by 2 bases and J by 2 bases, with 21 bases between the two germline ends. The CDR3 has 17 residues. CDR3 bases: TGCAGCGTTGAAATTCCGGGACTGATACCGCCAAACACTGAAGCTTTCTTT. Translating gives CSVEIPGLIPPNTEAFF.

This clonotype was observed many times. This sequence joins TRBV6-2 or TRBV6-3 and TRBJ2-7; D gene unclear. This CDR3 spans 12 amino acids. The V end lost 6 bases, the J end lost 3 bases, and 9 bases lay between the germline ends. CDR1 and CDR2 (germline): MNHEY, SVGEGT. The CDR3 nucleotides read TGTGCCAGCAGACGTACTGACTACGAGCAGTACTTC. This codes for CASRRTDYEQYF.

The rearrangement uses TRBV12-2 and TRBJ2-3; TRBD1, the table's D call, lacks a check against the DNA. TRBV12-2 is flagged as a pseudogene. The CDR3 has 17 residues. The CDR3 loop reads CASRSGPGRPMADTQYF. The CDR3 DNA reads TGTGCAAGTCGCTCAGGTCCCGGGAGACCCATGGCGGATACGCAGTATTTT.

This clonotype was detected a few times. Relative to the germline gene, one junction end is altered; a read error may explain this. V and J are TRBV2 and TRBJ2-1; maybe TRBD1 (5 bases). Germline lookup yields CDR1 SNHLY and CDR2 FYNNEI. The CDR3 contains 13 residues. The CDR3 here is CASREGVGNEQFF. The CDR3 DNA reads TGTGCCAGCAGGGAAGGGGTCGGAAATGAGCAGTTCTTC.